This T cell receptor beta chain was recovered during a study of spatial heterogeneity in lung cancer. Study-level results: The study found that expanded intratumoral alpha and beta TCR counts tracked tumor mutation counts.

TCRdb analysed the 5' RACE reads with MiXCR anew, one entry per CDR3 protein. Of about 7,900 distinct CDR3 sequences in the sample, about 6.7% were seen once. This clonotype is labeled medium-sized. Antigen: not known. The V segment lost 2 bases and the J segment 10 bases; nucleotides outside the gene matches: 2. The CDR3 totals 13 residues. Looked up from germline, CDR1 is SGHTA and CDR2 is FQGTGA. Stated time point: sample taken at primary tumor resection. Sample: lung tumor tissue, taken at surgery. This chain joins TRBV7-3 and TRBJ1-6; 7 nucleotides agree with TRBD1. The source of this sequence is a female donor with early-stage non-small cell lung cancer. The CDR3: CASSLDRESPLHF. CDR3 bases: TGTGCCAGCAGCTTAGACAGGGAATCACCCCTCCACTTT. Filled out from reference TRBV7-3 and TRBJ1-6, the complete variable domain reads GAGVSQTPSNKVTEKGKYVELRCDPISGHTALYWYRQSLGQGPEFLIYFQGTGAADDSGLPNDRFFAVRPEGSVSTLKIQRTERGDSAVYLCASSLDRESPLHFGNGTRLTVT.